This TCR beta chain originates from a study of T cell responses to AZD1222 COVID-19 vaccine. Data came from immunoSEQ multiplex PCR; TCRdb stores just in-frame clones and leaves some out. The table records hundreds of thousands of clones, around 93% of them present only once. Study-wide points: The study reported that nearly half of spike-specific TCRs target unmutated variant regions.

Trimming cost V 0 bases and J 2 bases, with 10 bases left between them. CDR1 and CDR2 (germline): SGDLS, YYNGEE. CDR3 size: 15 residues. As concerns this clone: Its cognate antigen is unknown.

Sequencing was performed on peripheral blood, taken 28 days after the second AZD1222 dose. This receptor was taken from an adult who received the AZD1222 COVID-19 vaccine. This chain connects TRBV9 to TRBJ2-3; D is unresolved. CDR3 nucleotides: TGTGCCAGCAGCGTAGACACAGCCTCCACAGATACGCAGTATTTT. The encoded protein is CASSVDTASTDTQYF.